This is a list of T cell receptor beta chains from one sample in a study of vaccination and CD4 T cells after COVID-19. No cognate antigen is known for these TCRs. MiXCR was run by TCRdb on the PCR reads, yielding one entry per CDR3 protein. Of 15,000 to 25,000 distinct CDR3 sequences in the sample, approximately 56% were seen once. Sequences were derived from CD4+ T cells from blood, cultured in vitro, sampled after SARS-CoV-2 vaccination. The receptor source for this set is a human donor who had recovered from COVID-19. CDR3s include the opening cysteine and the closing phenylalanine or tryptophan. Fields, in order: J gene, clone size, D gene, V gene, CDR3 DNA, CDR3 protein. The D gene is left open where the match is weak. Clone size, where shown, is once, few, many, or a class for clones that have expanded.

TRBJ1-2	.	.	TRBV25-1	TGTGCCAGCAGTGAATCGGGCAGAAACTATGGCTACACCTTC	CASSESGRNYGYTF
TRBJ2-4	.	TRBD1	TRBV27	TGTGCCAGCAGTCCCTTACAGGGGGCGCTGGCCAAAAACATTCAGTACTTC	CASSPLQGALAKNIQYF
TRBJ1-2	once	TRBD1	TRBV18	TGTGCCAGCTCACCCTACAGGGGGCGCGGCTATGGCTACACCTTC	CASSPYRGRGYGYTF
TRBJ2-5	.	.	TRBV11-1	TGTGCCAGCAGCTTAGATACAGGGAATTTGAAGACCCAGTACTTC	CASSLDTGNLKTQYF
TRBJ1-1	once	.	TRBV19	TGTGCCAGTAGTATTTCCATGAACACTGAAGCTTTCTTT	CASSISMNTEAFF
TRBJ1-1	.	.	TRBV6-1	TGTGCCAGCAGCCCCAGGGAAGGGGGAGGGACTGAAGCTTTCTTT	CASSPREGGGTEAFF
TRBJ1-5	.	.	TRBV10-3	TGTGCCATCAGTGAAGGCAATCAGCCCCAGCATTTT	CAISEGNQPQHF
TRBJ2-5	.	.	TRBV10-3	TGTGCCACATCAGCAGGGAGTGGGGAGACCCAGTACTTC	CATSAGSGETQYF
TRBJ2-4	.	.	TRBV6-1	TGTGCCAGCAGTGTCTATCGGACAGCGCTTCAAAACATTCAGTACTTC	CASSVYRTALQNIQYF
TRBJ2-7	once	TRBD1	TRBV15	TGTGCCACCAGCAGGTCTGGACAGGCCTACGAGCAGTACTTC	CATSRSGQAYEQYF
TRBJ2-7	few	.	TRBV2	TGTGCCAGCAGTGGGAACAGGGGACTCAGCTCCTACGAGCAGTACTTC	CASSGNRGLSSYEQYF
TRBJ1-6	.	.	TRBV2	TGTGCCAGCAGTGAGAACAGGGCAGATTCACCCCTCCACTTT	CASSENRADSPLHF
TRBJ2-5	few	TRBD1	TRBV19	TGTGCCAGTAGTATAGGGGCAGGGGGCGTTGGGGAGACCCAGTACTTC	CASSIGAGGVGETQYF
TRBJ2-1	few	.	TRBV7-8	TGTGCCAGCAGCTTAGTCCTTAGTTCCCCCGGCGGCCATGAGCAGTTCTTC	CASSLVLSSPGGHEQFF
TRBJ1-4	.	.	TRBV5-4	TGTGCCAGCAGCTCATGGCGAGGTGAACTGTTTTTT	CASSSWRGELFF
TRBJ1-1	few	.	TRBV7-2	TGTGCCAGCAGCTTAGCGGCAGGGATGGGGACTGAAGCTTTCTTT	CASSLAAGMGTEAFF
TRBJ1-2	.	.	TRBV11-2	TGTGCCAGCAGCTTAGAGGGCTGGTCGGGCTACACCTTC	CASSLEGWSGYTF
TRBJ1-2	.	TRBD1	TRBV5-4	TGTGCCAGCAGCGTGGAAGGGGGCACAGGCTATGGCTACACCTTC	CASSVEGGTGYGYTF
TRBJ1-1	.	.	TRBV19	TGTGCCAGTAACCGCCGGGGAGTTGGTTCCACTGAAGCTTTCTTT	CASNRRGVGSTEAFF
TRBJ2-7	.	TRBD1	TRBV7-2	TGTGCCAGCAGCTTAGGGGTCGGACAGGGATACGAGCAGTACTTC	CASSLGVGQGYEQYF
TRBJ2-7	.	TRBD2	TRBV20-1	TGCAGTGCTAGTTCGGGTAGCGGGAGTTACGAGCAGTACTTC	CSASSGSGSYEQYF